These 30 T cell receptor beta chains were all obtained from the same sample, sequenced in a study of CD8 T cell repertoires and HIV-1 epitope variants. These receptors' targets are unknown. The data were produced by immunoSEQ multiplex PCR, yet TCRdb's version contains in-frame clones alone and is incomplete. The sample has 3,000 to 4,500 clones; approximately 70% are singletons. Sequenced material: cultured CD8+ T cells derived from PBMCs. The receptors were sampled from a male donor with HIV.

This clone came up a few times. The chain links TRBV15 to TRBJ2-7; 9 nucleotides align to TRBD2. The germline V gene encodes CDR1 LNHNV and CDR2 YYDKDF (reference sequence). The CDR3 is 17 amino acids. J gave up 0 bases and V 1 base, and 7 bases lay outside the gene matches. The CDR3 DNA is TGTGCCACCAGCAGAGCAACCTTAGCGGGGGACTCCTACGAGCAGTACTTC. It codes for CATSRATLAGDSYEQYF.

This sequence joins TRBV7-9 and TRBJ2-1; 7 bases match TRBD2. Germline V gives CDR1 SEHNR, CDR2 FQNEAQ (reference sequence). The CDR3 runs 14 residues. V shed 5 bases, J shed 8 bases, and the junction held 9 bases outside the gene matches. The CDR3 protein is CASSQVAGSDEQFF. CDR3 bases: TGTGCCAGCAGCCAAGTAGCGGGTTCGGATGAGCAGTTCTTC.

V and J are TRBV7-6 and TRBJ2-2, with a weak D call TRBD2 (6 bases). V was cut by 2 bases and J by 7 bases, with 14 bases left in between. Germline assignment: CDR1 SGHVS and CDR2 FNYEAQ. The CDR3 totals 15 residues. CDR3 residues: CASSLSGGAGGELFF. CDR3 sequence (DNA): TGTGCCAGCAGCTTAAGTGGAGGGGCGGGCGGGGAGCTGTTTTTT. Full variable domain (outside the CDR3, taken from reference TRBV7-6 and TRBJ2-2): GAGVSQSPRYKVTKRGQDVALRCDPISGHVSLYWYRQALGQGPEFLTYFNYEAQQDKSGLPNDRFSAERPEGSISTLTIQRTEQRDSAMYRCASSLSGGAGGELFFGEGSRLTVL.

This chain connects TRBV7-8 to TRBJ1-1; D unclear. Trimming took off 4 bases at V and 2 bases at J, with 8 bases between the two ends. The CDR3 runs to 13 residues. Germline V gene sequence: CDR1 SGHVS, CDR2 FQNEAQ. The CDR3 sequence: CASSSGGNTEAFF. Written as DNA, the CDR3 is TGTGCCAGCAGCTCGGGCGGAAACACTGAAGCTTTCTTT.

The chain carries TRBV5-4 and TRBJ2-1; D call uncertain. Trimming removed 0 bases from V and 7 bases from J, with 5 bases in between. CDR1 is SGHNT and CDR2 is YYREEE in the germline V gene (reference sequence). The CDR3 length is 12 residues. The CDR3 sequence is CASSLGRNEQFF. As DNA, the CDR3 is TGTGCCAGCAGCTTGGGCAGAAATGAGCAGTTCTTC.

The rearrangement links TRBV29-1 to TRBJ2-1; no firm D call. This CDR3 is 13 amino acids long. Germline V gene lookup returns CDR1 SQVTM and CDR2 ANQGSEA. Trimming left V 4 bases short and J 1 base short, with 8 bases between. The CDR3 here is CSVVRPSYNEQFF. The CDR3 region has the DNA TGCAGCGTTGTTCGCCCGTCCTACAATGAGCAGTTCTTC.

A few counts support this clone. The V gene is TRBV7-9, the J gene TRBJ2-7; 7 positions agree with TRBD1. V gave up 5 bases and J gave up 6 bases; unmatched junction bases: 4. Looked up from germline, CDR1 is SEHNR and CDR2 is FQNEAQ (reference sequence). The CDR3 totals 12 residues. This chain's CDR3 is CASSRDRVEQYF. In nucleotides, the CDR3 is TGTGCCAGCAGCCGCGACAGGGTCGAGCAGTACTTC.

This chain links TRBV25-1 with TRBJ1-3, with unresolved D. Trimming left V 3 bases short and J 0 bases short, with 9 bases between. This CDR3 region has 15 residues. Germline CDR1 and CDR2: MGHDK and SYGVNS. CDR3 sequence reads: CASSDFGSSGNTIYF. CDR3 sequence (DNA): TGTGCCAGCAGTGATTTTGGCAGCTCTGGAAACACCATATATTTT.

This clone was picked up a small number of times. The chain links TRBV27 to TRBJ2-7; 7 bases match TRBD1. CDR1 is MNHEY and CDR2 is SMNVEV in the germline V gene (reference sequence). V trimming: 8 bases; J trimming: 1 base; junction bases outside the gene matches: 5. CDR3 length: 13 amino acids. CDR3 region: CASAPGQSYEQYF. In nucleotides, the CDR3 is TGTGCCAGCGCACCGGGACAGTCCTACGAGCAGTACTTC.

The CDR3 DNA reads as TGTGCCACCAGCAGGACAGGGGGACCCTACAATGAGCAGTTCTTC. Translating gives CATSRTGGPYNEQFF. The rearrangement joins TRBV15 to TRBJ2-1; 9 positions agree with TRBD1. From germline, CDR1 is LNHNV and CDR2 YYDKDF (reference sequence). Trimming at V came to 3 bases and at J to 2 bases, leaving 2 bases not matched to a gene. This CDR3 is 15 amino acids long.

The sample holds one count of this clone. The CDR3 protein is CASSLLGFGNQPQHF. In DNA form, the CDR3 reads TGTGCCAGCAGCCTACTCGGGTTTGGCAATCAGCCCCAGCATTTT. The V gene is TRBV28, the J gene TRBJ1-5; D not resolved. This CDR3 has 15 amino acids. Trimming took 6 bases from V and 2 from J, leaving 14 bases between them. CDR1 is MDHEN and CDR2 is SYDVKM in the germline V gene.

V gene TRBV27 combines with J gene TRBJ2-6; D remains ambiguous. This CDR3 region has 18 residues. V was clipped by 10 bases and J by 0 bases, with 22 bases between them. CDR1 and CDR2 from the germline V gene are MNHEY and SMNVEV (reference sequence). CDR3 residues: CATQSTTTANSGANVLTF. The CDR3 DNA is TGTGCCACCCAATCCACAACTACTGCGAACTCTGGGGCCAACGTCCTGACTTTC.

The sample holds one count of this clone. This chain joins TRBV28 and TRBJ2-3, with 10 bases identical to TRBD2. Germline loops: CDR1 MDHEN, CDR2 SYDVKM. After removal of 2 bases from V and 0 bases from J, the junction contained 8 bases not matched to a gene. The CDR3 runs to 18 residues. The CDR3 DNA follows: TGTGCCAGCAGTTTACTAGCGGGGGATTACGTTAGCACAGATACGCAGTATTTT. Encoded protein: CASSLLAGDYVSTDTQYF. Full variable domain (rest looked up from reference TRBV28 and TRBJ2-3): DVKVTQSSRYLVKRTGEKVFLECVQDMDHENMFWYRQDPGLGLRLIYFSYDVKMKEKGDIPEGYSVSREKKERFSLILESASTNQTSMYLCASSLLAGDYVSTDTQYFGPGTRLTVL.

The chain is built from TRBV10-2 and TRBJ2-7, with D unresolved. This CDR3 has 14 amino acids. V lost 8 bases, J lost 5 bases, and 19 bases lay in between. CDR1 is WSHSY, CDR2 SAAADI, per germline. The CDR3 DNA reads as TGCGCCAGCGCCCCAGGCAGCCTTTGGGACGAGCAGTACTTC. Its protein is CASAPGSLWDEQYF.

With regard to this clone: Other DNA sequences in this specimen translate into the identical CDR3. This sequence joins TRBV19 and TRBJ2-5, with 8 bases lining up with TRBD2. V trimming: 3 bases; J trimming: 4 bases; junction bases outside the gene matches: 1. Germline CDR1 reads LNHDA; CDR2 reads SQIVND (reference sequence). This CDR3 spans 13 amino acids. The CDR3: CASSIGRGETQYF. The DNA for the CDR3 is TGTGCCAGTAGTATCGGGAGGGGAGAGACCCAGTACTTC.

This chain links TRBV9 with TRBJ2-7; TRBD2 matches 7 bases. This CDR3 spans 16 amino acids. V lost 0 bases to trimming and J lost 1 base; unmatched junction nucleotides: 7. CDR1 and CDR2 (germline): SGDLS, YYNGEE. CDR3 sequence reads: CASSVGLADMSYEQYF. The CDR3 coding sequence is TGTGCCAGCAGCGTAGGTCTAGCGGATATGTCCTACGAGCAGTACTTC.

This clone was seen more than once but under ten times. The chain uses TRBV30 and TRBJ1-5, with 7 bases that match TRBD1. V was pared by 2 bases and J by 7 bases, with 11 bases of the junction left unmatched. Germline loops: CDR1 GTSNPN, CDR2 SVGIG (reference sequence). The CDR3 runs to 15 residues. This chain's CDR3 is CAWSSGTAQGQPQHF. The CDR3 DNA is TGTGCCTGGAGTTCTGGGACAGCCCAGGGGCAGCCCCAGCATTTT.

The rearrangement uses TRBV5-4 and TRBJ2-1; TRBD1 agrees at 8 bases. This CDR3 comprises 15 residues. CDR1 is SGHNT and CDR2 is YYREEE in the germline V gene (reference sequence). The V gene end was trimmed by 4 bases and the J gene end by 4 bases; junction bases not matched to a gene: 7. Written as DNA, the CDR3 is TGTGCCAGCAGCCTTAGACAGGGGAGATACAATGAGCAGTTCTTC. It is translated as CASSLRQGRYNEQFF.

V and J are TRBV7-9 and TRBJ2-7; the D is unclear. V was shortened by 1 base and J by 3 bases, with 7 bases between the two germline ends. This CDR3 spans 13 amino acids. CDR1 SEHNR and CDR2 FQNEAQ come from the germline V gene (reference sequence). The CDR3 sequence is CASSLVSDYEQYF. The CDR3 coding sequence is TGTGCCAGCAGCTTAGTAAGTGACTACGAGCAGTACTTC.

The chain is built from TRBV28 and TRBJ1-1, with TRBD1 matching 8 bases. Germline lookup yields CDR1 MDHEN and CDR2 SYDVKM. The CDR3 runs to 14 residues. V gave up 4 bases and J gave up 3 bases; unmatched junction bases: 4. CDR3 DNA sequence: TGTGCCAGCAGTTCGACAGGGGAATACACTGAAGCTTTCTTT. It codes for CASSSTGEYTEAFF.

This clone was observed a single time. The V gene is TRBV6-5, the J gene TRBJ2-7; TRBD2 might be the D (6 bases). The CDR3 covers 14 residues. Germline-derived CDR1 and CDR2 are MNHEY and SVGAGI. V was pared by 2 bases and J by 7 bases, with 15 bases between. The CDR3 here is CASSYPGGGGEQYF. For the CDR3, the DNA is TGTGCCAGCAGTTACCCCGGGGGTGGGGGAGAGCAGTACTTC.

The chain has TRBV5-1 and TRBJ2-5, with 9 bases aligning to TRBD2. Trimming removed 4 bases from V and 2 bases from J; junction bases left unmatched: 9. CDR1 is SGHRS, CDR2 YFSETQ, per germline. The CDR3 runs 16 residues. CDR3 amino acids: CASSSSGGGVQETQYF. The CDR3 DNA reads TGCGCCAGCAGCAGTTCTGGCGGGGGGGTACAAGAGACCCAGTACTTC.

V usage is TRBV9 and J usage is TRBJ1-3; perhaps TRBD1 as D (5 bases). The V gene's germline CDR1 is SGDLS and CDR2 YYNGEE. The CDR3 runs 13 residues. Between the trimmed V and J ends, which lost 0 bases and 4 bases, there was a span of 5 bases. The CDR3, as DNA: TGTGCCAGCAGCGTAGACAGGGGAAACACCATATATTTT. It encodes CASSVDRGNTIYF.

The chain carries TRBV6-1 and TRBJ1-2; 7 bases align to TRBD1. The V gene end was trimmed by 0 bases and the J gene end by 3 bases; junction bases not matched to a gene: 4. CDR3 length equals 15 residues. The germline gives CDR1 MNHNS, CDR2 SASEGT. The CDR3 sequence: CASSEAWTGDYGYTF. For the CDR3, the DNA is TGTGCCAGCAGTGAAGCATGGACAGGCGACTATGGCTACACCTTC.

This clone was observed a few times. J is TRBJ1-1 and V is TRBV27, with D unclear. Germline values: CDR1 MNHEY, CDR2 SMNVEV (reference sequence). V lost 3 bases to trimming and J lost 7 bases, with 18 bases between them. The CDR3 has 15 amino acids. The CDR3 reads CASSFTRVGIGEAFF. In nucleotides, the CDR3 is TGTGCCAGCAGTTTCACCCGGGTCGGTATCGGTGAAGCTTTCTTT.

The chain recombines TRBV7-8 with TRBJ2-3, with D possibly matching TRBD2 (5 bases). Per the germline V gene, CDR1 is SGHVS and CDR2 is FQNEAQ. This CDR3 is built from 14 residues. The germline V and J ends were trimmed by 4 bases and 5 bases, with 13 bases remaining between them. The CDR3 here is CASSSSGRGDTQYF. The CDR3 nucleotides read TGTGCCAGCAGCTCCTCTGGCCGGGGAGATACGCAGTATTTT.

The chain recombines TRBV5-1 with TRBJ2-3; possibly TRBD1 for D (5 bases). V gave up 0 bases and J gave up 5 bases, with 10 bases separating them. This CDR3 comprises 14 residues. In germline, CDR1 is SGHRS, CDR2 YFSETQ. CDR3 loop: CASSLGVRGDTQYF. The CDR3 nucleotides are TGCGCCAGCAGCTTGGGTGTTAGGGGAGATACGCAGTATTTT.

The J gene is TRBJ2-5, the V gene TRBV7-9; D call uncertain. Between the trimmed V and J ends, which lost 8 bases and 2 bases, there was a span of 6 bases. The CDR3 covers 11 residues. The germline gives CDR1 SEHNR, CDR2 FQNEAQ (reference sequence). CDR3 sequence (DNA): TGTGCCAGCGGGCATCAAGAGACCCAGTACTTC. This codes for CASGHQETQYF.

This clone has only a few counts. This sequence joins TRBV5-1 and TRBJ2-7, with a weak D call TRBD1 (5 bases). Trimming took 7 bases from V and 1 from J, leaving 9 bases between them. Germline V CDR1 and CDR2: SGHRS, YFSETQ. The CDR3 consists of 12 residues. The CDR3 nucleotides read TGCGCCAGCGAAGGGGATTCCTACGAGCAGTACTTC. Protein: CASEGDSYEQYF.

The rearrangement links TRBV5-6 to TRBJ2-4; 9 bases are shared with TRBD2. Trimming at V came to 1 base and at J to 4 bases, leaving 15 bases not matched to a gene. CDR3 size: 19 residues. Per germline, CDR1 SGHDT and CDR2 YYEEEE. CDR3 sequence: CASSLLGKLAGSLKNIQYF. The CDR3 DNA reads TGTGCCAGCAGCTTGCTGGGGAAACTAGCGGGTTCGTTAAAAAACATTCAGTACTTC.